This T cell receptor (beta chain) was sequenced in a study of T cells in Graves' hyperthyroidism and ophthalmopathy. TCR beta CDR3 regions were amplified from RNA. HTBI primers drove first-round RT-PCR of the TCR CDR3. TCRdb ran MiXCR on the multiplex PCR reads and lists one entry per CDR3 protein. This repertoire shows about 500,000 distinct CDR3 sequences, approximately 15% found once; its top ten account for 15% to 20%. Trimming took 2 bases from V and 7 from J, leaving 9 bases between them. The length of the CDR3 is 13 residues. CDR1 LNHDA and CDR2 SQIVND come from the germline V gene (reference sequence).

The TCR sequence derives from a young woman with Graves' hyperthyroidism. The genes are TRBV19 and TRBJ2-4; maybe TRBD2 (6 bases). Source material: blood. The CDR3 spells CASSINAGNIQYF. The CDR3 nucleotides are TGTGCCAGTAGTATAAATGCGGGGAACATTCAGTACTTC.